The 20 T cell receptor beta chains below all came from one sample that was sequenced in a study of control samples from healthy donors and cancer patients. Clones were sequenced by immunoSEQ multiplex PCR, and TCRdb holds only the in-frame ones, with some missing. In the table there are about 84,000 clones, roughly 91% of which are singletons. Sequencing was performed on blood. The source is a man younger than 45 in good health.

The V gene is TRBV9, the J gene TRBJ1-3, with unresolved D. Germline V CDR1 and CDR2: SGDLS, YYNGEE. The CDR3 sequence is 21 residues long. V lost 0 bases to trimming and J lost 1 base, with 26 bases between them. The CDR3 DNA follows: TGTGCCAGCAGCGTAGGCCTGAGGACTTTCCCCACTGCCGGGTCTGGAAACACCATATATTTT. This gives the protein CASSVGLRTFPTAGSGNTIYF.

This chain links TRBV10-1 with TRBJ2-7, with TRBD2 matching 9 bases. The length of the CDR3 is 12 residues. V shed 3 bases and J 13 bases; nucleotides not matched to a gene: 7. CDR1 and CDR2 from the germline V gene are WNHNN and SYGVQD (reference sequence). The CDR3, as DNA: TGCGCCAGCAGTGATACCGGACTAGCGCTCTACTTC. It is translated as CASSDTGLALYF.

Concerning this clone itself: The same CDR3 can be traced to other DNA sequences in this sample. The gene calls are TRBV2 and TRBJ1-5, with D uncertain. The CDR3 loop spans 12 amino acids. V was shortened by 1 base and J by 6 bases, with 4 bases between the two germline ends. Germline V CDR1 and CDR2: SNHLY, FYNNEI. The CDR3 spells CASSEEIQPQHF. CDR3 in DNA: TGTGCCAGCAGTGAAGAGATTCAGCCCCAGCATTTT.

The CDR3 nucleotides are TGTGCCAGCAGTGACTCAGGGGGCTCCTTGCCCTCCTACAATGAGCAGTTCTTC. This sequence encodes CASSDSGGSLPSYNEQFF. This rearrangement joins TRBV6-4 to TRBJ2-1; 7 nucleotides agree with TRBD1. The J segment lost 0 bases and the V segment lost 0 bases, leaving 8 bases of the junction unmatched. Germline loops: CDR1 MRHNA, CDR2 SNTAGT. The CDR3 consists of 18 residues.

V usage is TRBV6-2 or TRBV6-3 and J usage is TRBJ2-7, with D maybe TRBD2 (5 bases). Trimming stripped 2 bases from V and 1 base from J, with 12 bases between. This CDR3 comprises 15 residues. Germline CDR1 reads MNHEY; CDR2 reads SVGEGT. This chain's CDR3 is CASSYDESGSYEQYF. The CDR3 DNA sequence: TGTGCCAGCAGTTACGACGAAAGCGGATCCTACGAGCAGTACTTC.

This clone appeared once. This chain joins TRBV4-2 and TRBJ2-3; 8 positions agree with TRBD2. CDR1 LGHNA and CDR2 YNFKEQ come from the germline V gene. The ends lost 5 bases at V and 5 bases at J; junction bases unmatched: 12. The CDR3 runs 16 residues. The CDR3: CASSSEPGLGQDTQYF. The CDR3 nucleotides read TGTGCCAGCAGCTCCGAACCGGGACTAGGTCAAGATACGCAGTATTTT.

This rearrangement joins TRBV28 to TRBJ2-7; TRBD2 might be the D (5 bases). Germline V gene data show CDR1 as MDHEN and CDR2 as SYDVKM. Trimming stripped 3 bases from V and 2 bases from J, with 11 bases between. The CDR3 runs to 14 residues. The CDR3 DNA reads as TGTGCCAGCAGTTTCCCGGGAATAGCCTACGAGCAGTACTTC. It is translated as CASSFPGIAYEQYF.

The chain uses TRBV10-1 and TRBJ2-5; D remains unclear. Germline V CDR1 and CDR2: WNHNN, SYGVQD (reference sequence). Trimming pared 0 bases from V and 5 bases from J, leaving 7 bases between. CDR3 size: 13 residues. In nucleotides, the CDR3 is TGCGCCAGCAGTGAGTCCCATGGGGAGACCCAGTACTTC. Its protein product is CASSESHGETQYF.

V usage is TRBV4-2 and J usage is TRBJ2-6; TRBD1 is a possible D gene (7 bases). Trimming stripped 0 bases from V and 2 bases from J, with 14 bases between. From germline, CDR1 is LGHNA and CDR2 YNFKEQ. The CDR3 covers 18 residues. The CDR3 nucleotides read TGTGCCAGCAGCCAAGAGACAGGGAGGTTGACTGGGGCCAACGTCCTGACTTTC. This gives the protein CASSQETGRLTGANVLTF.

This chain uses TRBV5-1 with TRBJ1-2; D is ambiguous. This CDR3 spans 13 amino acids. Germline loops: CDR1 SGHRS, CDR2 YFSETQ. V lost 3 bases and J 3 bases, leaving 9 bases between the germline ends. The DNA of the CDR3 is TGCGCCAGCAGCTCTAGACGCGACTATGGCTACACCTTC. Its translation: CASSSRRDYGYTF.

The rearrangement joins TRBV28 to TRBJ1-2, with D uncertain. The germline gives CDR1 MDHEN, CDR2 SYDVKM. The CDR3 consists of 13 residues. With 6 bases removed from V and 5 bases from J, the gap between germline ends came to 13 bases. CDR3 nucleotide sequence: TGTGCCAGCAGCCCCCCGACCCTTTATGGCTACACCTTC. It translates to CASSPPTLYGYTF.

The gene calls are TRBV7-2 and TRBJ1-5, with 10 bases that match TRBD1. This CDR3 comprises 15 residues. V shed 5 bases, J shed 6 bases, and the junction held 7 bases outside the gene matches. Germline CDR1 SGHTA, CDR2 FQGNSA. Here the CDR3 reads CASSPGQGRSQPQHF. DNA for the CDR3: TGTGCCAGCAGCCCGGGACAGGGGCGTAGTCAGCCCCAGCATTTT.

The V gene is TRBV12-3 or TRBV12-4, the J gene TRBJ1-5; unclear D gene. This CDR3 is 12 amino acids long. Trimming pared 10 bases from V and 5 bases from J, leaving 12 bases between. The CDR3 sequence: CATGDGDQPQHF. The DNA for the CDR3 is TGTGCCACCGGTGACGGCGATCAGCCCCAGCATTTT.

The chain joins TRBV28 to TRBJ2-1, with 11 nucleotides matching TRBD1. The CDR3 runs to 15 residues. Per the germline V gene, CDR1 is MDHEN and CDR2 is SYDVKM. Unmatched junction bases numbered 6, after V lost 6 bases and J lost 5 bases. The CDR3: CASRPGTGGDNEQFF. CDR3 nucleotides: TGTGCCAGCAGGCCCGGGACAGGGGGGGACAATGAGCAGTTCTTC.

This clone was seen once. This chain's CDR3 is CASSPPDEGLNTEAFF. CDR3 DNA: TGTGCCAGCAGCCCCCCAGACGAGGGACTGAACACTGAAGCTTTCTTT. The rearrangement uses TRBV7-6 and TRBJ1-1, with a weak D call TRBD1 (5 bases). V gave up 5 bases and J gave up 0 bases, with 16 bases separating them. The CDR3 totals 16 residues. Germline V lookup: CDR1 SGHVS, CDR2 FNYEAQ.

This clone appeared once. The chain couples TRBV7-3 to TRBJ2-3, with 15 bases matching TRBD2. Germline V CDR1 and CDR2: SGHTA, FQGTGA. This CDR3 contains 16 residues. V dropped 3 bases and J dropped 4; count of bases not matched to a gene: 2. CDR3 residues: CASSFGLAGGPDTQYF. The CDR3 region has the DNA TGTGCCAGCAGCTTTGGACTAGCGGGGGGGCCAGATACGCAGTATTTT.

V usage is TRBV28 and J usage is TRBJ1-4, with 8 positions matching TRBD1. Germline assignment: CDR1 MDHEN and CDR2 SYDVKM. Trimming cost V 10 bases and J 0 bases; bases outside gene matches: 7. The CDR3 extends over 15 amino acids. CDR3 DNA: TGTGCCACGCAGACAGGGGTCACAACTAATGAAAAACTGTTTTTT. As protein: CATQTGVTTNEKLFF.

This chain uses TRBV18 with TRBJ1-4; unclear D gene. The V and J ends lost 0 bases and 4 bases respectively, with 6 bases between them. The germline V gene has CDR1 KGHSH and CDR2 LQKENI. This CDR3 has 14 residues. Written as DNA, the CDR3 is TGTGCCAGCTCACCACCCGGGAGTAATGAAAAACTGTTTTTT. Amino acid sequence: CASSPPGSNEKLFF.

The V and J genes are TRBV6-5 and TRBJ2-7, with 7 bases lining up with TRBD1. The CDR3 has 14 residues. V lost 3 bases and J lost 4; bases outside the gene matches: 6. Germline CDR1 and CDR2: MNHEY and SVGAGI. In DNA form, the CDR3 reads TGTGCCAGCAGTTATTACCGACAGGGATACGAGCAGTACTTC. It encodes CASSYYRQGYEQYF.

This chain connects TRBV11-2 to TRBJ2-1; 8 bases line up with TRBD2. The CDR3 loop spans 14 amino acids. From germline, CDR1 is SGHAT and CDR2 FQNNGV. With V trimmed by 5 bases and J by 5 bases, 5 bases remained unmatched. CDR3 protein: CASSTGLENNEQFF. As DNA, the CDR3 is TGTGCCAGCAGCACGGGACTAGAAAACAATGAGCAGTTCTTC.